This TCR beta chain was captured in a study of a mutant IDH1 vaccine in newly diagnosed glioma. The CDR3 sequence is 12 residues long. CDR1 is SQVTM and CDR2 is ANQGSEA in the germline V gene. The germline V and J ends were trimmed by 7 bases and 0 bases, with 9 bases remaining between them. Repertoires were generated with immunoSEQ multiplex PCR, while TCRdb's copy carries only in-frame clones and drops some. Of about 32,000 clones listed, roughly 80% are singletons. With regard to this clone: The antigen remains undetermined.

Sample time point: week 35, safety follow-up. In the vaccine, a single dose held 300 ug of the mutant IDH1 20-mer peptide, along with topical imiquimod. The chain uses TRBV29-1 and TRBJ1-1; D remains unclear. Sequencing was performed on PBMCs, taken from a glioma patient whose treatment included an IDH1 peptide vaccine. The TCR comes from a woman under 40 with glioma. Some clones in this sample may be carry-over from other donors' samples. DNA of the CDR3: TGCAGCGGACGGACGGTGAACACTGAAGCTTTCTTT. This codes for CSGRTVNTEAFF.